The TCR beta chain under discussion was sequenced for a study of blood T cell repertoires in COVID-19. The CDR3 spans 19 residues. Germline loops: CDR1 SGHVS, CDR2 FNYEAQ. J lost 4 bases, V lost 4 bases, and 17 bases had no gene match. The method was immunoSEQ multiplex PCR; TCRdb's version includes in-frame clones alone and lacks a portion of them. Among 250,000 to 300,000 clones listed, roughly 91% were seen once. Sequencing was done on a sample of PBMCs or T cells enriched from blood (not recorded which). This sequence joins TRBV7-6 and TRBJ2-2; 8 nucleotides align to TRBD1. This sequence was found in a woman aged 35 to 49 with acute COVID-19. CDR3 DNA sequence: TGTGCCAGCAGCTCGCCCGAGAACAGGGGGATCCCGAGCACCGGGGAGCTGTTTTTT. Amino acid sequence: CASSSPENRGIPSTGELFF.